These 10 T cell receptor beta chains came from one sample sequenced in a study of OX40 agonist ivuxolimab in advanced cancers. TCRdb keeps only in-frame clones here, not all; method: immunoSEQ multiplex PCR. The table lists 30,000 to 40,000 clones, over 85% of them singletons. The sequenced sample was CD4+ or CD8+ T cells sorted from blood, obtained in a trial of the OX40 agonist ivuxolimab. Receptor source: an adult with an advanced solid tumor such as melanoma, head and neck, liver or kidney cancer.

The V gene is TRBV2, the J gene TRBJ1-4, with D perhaps TRBD1 (6 bases). V lost 5 bases, J lost 4 bases, and 14 bases lay in between. Germline values: CDR1 SNHLY, CDR2 FYNNEI. This CDR3 spans 15 amino acids. CDR3 DNA: TGTGCCAGCAGTAGACGCGGGACAAATAATGAAAAACTGTTTTTT. This sequence encodes CASSRRGTNNEKLFF.

The chain combines TRBV10-3 with TRBJ2-7; TRBD2 matches at 11 bases. The V and J ends lost 3 bases and 4 bases, in that order; junction bases with no gene match: 8. The length of the CDR3 is 16 residues. The germline gives CDR1 ENHRY, CDR2 SYGVKD. CDR3 nucleotides: TGTGCCATCAGTGACCGAACTAGCGGGAGTTCGTACGAGCAGTACTTC. Translated: CAISDRTSGSSYEQYF.

The rearrangement links TRBV11-2 to TRBJ2-3; 7 nucleotides agree with TRBD1. The CDR3 runs 14 residues. J lost 0 bases, V lost 5 bases, and 2 bases had no gene match. Germline V gene lookup returns CDR1 SGHAT and CDR2 FQNNGV. Written as DNA, the CDR3 is TGTGCCAGCAGCCCGGGACAGAGCACAGATACGCAGTATTTT. Encoded protein: CASSPGQSTDTQYF.

This clone came up once. The chain employs TRBV4-3 and TRBJ2-2; TRBD2 is a possible D gene (5 bases). From germline, CDR1 is LGHNA and CDR2 YSLEER. The V and J ends lost 0 bases and 6 bases respectively, with 8 bases between them. The CDR3 runs to 14 residues. The CDR3 coding sequence is TGCGCCAGCAGCCAAGAAATAGCGCCCGGGGAGCTGTTTTTT. Translated, it gives CASSQEIAPGELFF.

A single count supports this clone. V is TRBV7-9 and J is TRBJ2-2; D gene ambiguous. The CDR3 loop spans 14 amino acids. CDR1 and CDR2 from the germline V gene are SEHNR and FQNEAQ (reference sequence). Trimming shortened V by 6 bases and J by 1 base, and 9 bases separated the two germline ends. The CDR3 sequence is CASSSSLNTGELFF. CDR3 DNA sequence: TGTGCCAGCAGTAGTAGCCTGAACACCGGGGAGCTGTTTTTT.

This clone has a handful of counts. The rearrangement uses TRBV4-1 and TRBJ1-5, with D possibly being TRBD1 (5 bases). CDR3 length equals 14 residues. The V and J ends lost 0 bases and 7 bases respectively, with 10 bases between them. Germline assignment: CDR1 MGHRA and CDR2 YSYEKL. Here the CDR3 DNA reads TGCGCCAGCAGCCAAGACAGGGCAAGCCAGCCCCAGCATTTT. Translating it yields CASSQDRASQPQHF.

The rearrangement joins TRBV6-1 to TRBJ1-5; D might be TRBD1 (5 bases). From germline, CDR1 is MNHNS and CDR2 SASEGT. The CDR3 contains 13 residues. The V and J ends lost 6 bases and 1 base respectively, with 7 bases between them. The CDR3 nucleotides are TGTGCCAGCAGACGGGGGAGCAATCAGCCCCAGCATTTT. Translating it yields CASRRGSNQPQHF.

This chain links TRBV9 with TRBJ2-1, with 11 nucleotides matching TRBD2. The CDR3 runs 18 residues. Germline V gives CDR1 SGDLS, CDR2 YYNGEE. V was pared by 0 bases and J by 5 bases, with 10 bases of the junction left unmatched. CDR3 in amino acids: CASSVGISGRAAHNEQFF. For the CDR3, the DNA is TGTGCCAGCAGCGTAGGGATTAGCGGGAGGGCCGCGCACAATGAGCAGTTCTTC.

The chain is built from TRBV28 and TRBJ1-5; maybe TRBD1 (5 bases). CDR3 length: 12 residues. Trimming took off 5 bases at V and 6 bases at J, with 8 bases between the two ends. Per germline, CDR1 MDHEN and CDR2 SYDVKM. CDR3 bases: TGTGCCAGCAGTGCCGGGGGTCAGCCCCAGCATTTT. This sequence encodes CASSAGGQPQHF. The variable domain in full, with the rest retrieved from reference TRBV28 and TRBJ1-5, is DVKVTQSSRYLVKRTGEKVFLECVQDMDHENMFWYRQDPGLGLRLIYFSYDVKMKEKGDIPEGYSVSREKKERFSLILESASTNQTSMYLCASSAGGQPQHFGDGTRLSIL.

CDR3: CASSLGGQGAARWQFF. CDR3 in DNA: TGTGCCAGCAGCTTAGGAGGACAGGGGGCAGCGCGTTGGCAGTTCTTC. This chain links TRBV7-2 with TRBJ2-1; 11 bases are shared with TRBD1. V lost 1 base and J lost 12; bases outside the gene matches: 11. Per germline, CDR1 SGHTA and CDR2 FQGNSA. This CDR3 is built from 16 residues.